The entry below describes one T cell receptor beta chain. Individuals drawn from under 30 US areas were about 18 to 100 years old. These data originate in a study of blood T cell repertoires in COVID-19. The CDR3 has 15 residues. Germline loops: CDR1 MDHEN, CDR2 SYDVKM. V was pared by 5 bases and J by 4 bases, with 3 bases of the junction left unmatched. Using immunoSEQ multiplex PCR, the repertoire was profiled, and TCRdb retains in-frame clones only, with some absent. Of about 120,000 clones in the sample, about 83% were seen once. This receptor was identified in a woman aged 25-40 years who had recovered from COVID-19. The chain couples TRBV28 to TRBJ2-2; the match to TRBD1 covers 11 bases. Sequencing was done on a sample of PBMCs or T cells enriched from blood (not recorded which). CDR3 loop: CASSGQGAGTGELFF. The CDR3 DNA reads TGTGCCAGCAGTGGACAGGGGGCCGGCACCGGGGAGCTGTTTTTT. The whole variable domain, remainder taken from reference TRBV28 and TRBJ2-2, is DVKVTQSSRYLVKRTGEKVFLECVQDMDHENMFWYRQDPGLGLRLIYFSYDVKMKEKGDIPEGYSVSREKKERFSLILESASTNQTSMYLCASSGQGAGTGELFFGEGSRLTVL.